This T cell receptor (beta chain) stems from a study of vaccination effects on CD4 cells after COVID-19. A remark on this clone: Its antigen remains unknown.

The culture ran for nine to ten days, and then CD4+ T cells were isolated. Each participant received a vaccine that was either BNT162b2 or mRNA-1273, given as two doses. Assay: immunoSEQ multiplex PCR; the TCRdb copy retains only in-frame clones and omits some. The top ten hold under 10% of the sample, which has 42,000 or so clones, more than 65% seen once. CDR3 length: 15 residues. Germline CDR1 LNHDA, CDR2 SQIVND (reference sequence). The germline V and J ends were trimmed by 6 bases and 0 bases, with 14 bases remaining between them. The receptor comes from a human donor who received a COVID-19 vaccine. This specimen consisted of CD4+ T cells from PBMCs cultured without peptide, obtained after COVID-19 vaccination. This chain connects TRBV19 to TRBJ1-2; D is perhaps TRBD1 (6 bases). CDR3 coding DNA: TGTGCCAGTAGCCTAAAAGGACAGTCTAACTATGGCTACACCTTC. This translates into CASSLKGQSNYGYTF.